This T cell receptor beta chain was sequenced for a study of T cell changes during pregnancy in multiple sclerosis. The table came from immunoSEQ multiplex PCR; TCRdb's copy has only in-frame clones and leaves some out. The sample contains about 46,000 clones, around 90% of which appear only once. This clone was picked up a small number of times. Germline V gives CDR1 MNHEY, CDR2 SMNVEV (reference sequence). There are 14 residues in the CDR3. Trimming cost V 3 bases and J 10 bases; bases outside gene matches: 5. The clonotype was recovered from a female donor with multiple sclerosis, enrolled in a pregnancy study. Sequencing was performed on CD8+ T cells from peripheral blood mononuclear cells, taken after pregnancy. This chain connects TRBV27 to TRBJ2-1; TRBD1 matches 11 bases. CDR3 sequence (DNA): TGTGCCAGCAGTTTCCCGGGACAGGGGGAAGAGCAGTTCTTC. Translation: CASSFPGQGEEQFF.